These T cell receptor beta chains were read from a single sample in a study of post-analysis software for immune sequencing data. Each CDR3 protein gets one entry after TCRdb re-called the PCR reads with MiXCR. The sample contains about 160,000 distinct CDR3 sequences, 30% to 45% of which appear only once. Sequencing used blood, obtained after autologous hematopoietic stem cell transplantation. Source of these receptors: a girl aged 10-17 years with multiple sclerosis. The CDR3 runs from the conserved cysteine through the conserved F or W. A D gene is named only where the DNA matches it firmly. Expanded clones are given a class, and other clones once, few, many or no size at all.

size	V	D	J	CDR3	DNA
-	TRBV29-1	TRBD2	TRBJ2-7	CSVEDWEQAGGGEQYF	TGCAGCGTTGAAGATTGGGAACAGGCGGGAGGTGGCGAGCAGTACTTC
many	TRBV5-1	TRBD1	TRBJ2-7	CASSWRTGDYEQYF	TGCGCCAGCAGCTGGAGGACAGGAGACTACGAGCAGTACTTC
few	TRBV28	-	TRBJ2-5	CASSLSLGGETQYF	TGTGCCAGCAGTTTATCCTTAGGTGGGGAGACCCAGTACTTC
few	TRBV10-3	TRBD1	TRBJ2-5	CAISVRGETQYF	TGTGCCATCAGTGTCAGGGGGGAGACCCAGTACTTC
few	TRBV20-1	TRBD1	TRBJ1-1	CSARGGTGDMNTEAFF	TGCAGTGCTAGAGGGGGGACAGGCGACATGAACACTGAAGCTTTCTTT
few	TRBV6-1	-	TRBJ1-1	CASSRERGVGFNTEAFF	TGTGCCAGCAGCCGGGAGCGGGGTGTTGGGTTCAACACTGAAGCTTTCTTT
few	TRBV15	TRBD1	TRBJ2-5	CATSTDRGLIETQYF	TGTGCCACCAGCACGGACAGGGGGCTAATAGAGACCCAGTACTTC
-	TRBV10-3	-	TRBJ1-1	CAIRDQGGGTEAFF	TGTGCCATCAGGGATCAGGGTGGGGGCACTGAAGCTTTCTTT
-	TRBV6-5	TRBD1	TRBJ2-5	CASSYAGQGVETQYF	TGTGCCAGCAGTTACGCGGGACAGGGGGTGGAGACCCAGTACTTC
-	TRBV12-3/TRBV12-4	-	TRBJ2-5	CASSLGPETQYF	TGTGCCAGCAGTTTGGGTCCAGAGACCCAGTACTTC
-	TRBV24-1	TRBD1	TRBJ2-7	CATSDLGTGRRQYF	TGTGCCACCAGTGATTTGGGGACAGGGCGACGGCAGTACTTC
few	TRBV12-3/TRBV12-4	-	TRBJ2-4	CASTLGQIKDIQYF	TGTGCCAGCACCCTCGGGCAGATCAAAGACATTCAGTACTTC
-	TRBV7-2	-	TRBJ2-7	CASSFQLAVYEQYF	TGTGCTAGCAGCTTCCAACTAGCAGTCTACGAGCAGTACTTC
-	TRBV20-1	TRBD1	TRBJ2-3	CSAGDRGPADTQYF	TGCAGTGCGGGAGACAGGGGCCCGGCAGATACGCAGTATTTT
few	TRBV5-1	TRBD2	TRBJ2-1	CASSLSLAGFYNEQFF	TGCGCCAGCAGCTTATCACTAGCGGGGTTCTACAATGAGCAGTTCTTC
few	TRBV20-1	-	TRBJ2-7	CSATTHYNEQYF	TGCAGTGCTACGACTCATTACAATGAGCAGTACTTC
few	TRBV11-2	-	TRBJ2-7	CASSLSLGGAYEQYF	TGTGCCAGCAGCTTATCCTTAGGGGGGGCCTACGAGCAGTACTTC
-	TRBV7-6	-	TRBJ2-3	CASSLYLESETDTQYF	TGTGCCAGCAGCTTATATCTGGAGAGTGAGACAGATACGCAGTATTTT
-	TRBV29-1	-	TRBJ1-2	CSVPGGGGYTF	TGCAGCGTACCGGGAGGAGGTGGCTACACCTTC
-	TRBV9	-	TRBJ2-1	CASSVASPNYNEQFF	TGTGCCAGCAGCGTAGCCAGCCCCAACTACAATGAGCAGTTCTTC
-	TRBV7-2	TRBD2	TRBJ2-1	CASSLTAASGTEEQFF	TGTGCCAGCAGCCTCACCGCGGCTAGCGGGACGGAAGAGCAGTTCTTC
-	TRBV7-9	-	TRBJ2-7	CATGGYEQYF	TGTGCCACCGGAGGGTACGAGCAGTACTTC
once	TRBV20-1	TRBD1	TRBJ2-1	CSATPTGGSLRSYNEQFF	TGCAGTGCTACGCCAACAGGGGGTAGCTTACGCTCCTACAATGAGCAGTTCTTC
few	TRBV28	-	TRBJ2-3	CASSLDGGRSTQYF	TGTGCCAGCAGTTTAGATGGGGGAAGGAGTACGCAGTATTTT
-	TRBV24-1	-	TRBJ2-5	CATSDPQPAQETQYF	TGTGCCACCAGTGATCCGCAACCGGCCCAAGAGACCCAGTACTTC